The clone carrying this T cell receptor beta chain was seen a few times. This entry comes from a study of T cells after yellow fever vaccination. MiXCR, run by TCRdb on the 5' RACE reads, gives a single entry per CDR3 protein. The sample consists of about 230,000 distinct CDR3 sequences, roughly 6.2% of them appearing once. The sequencing used CD4+ T cells sorted from PBMCs, collected on the day of the yellow fever booster vaccination. The clonotype originates from a man under 40 who received the YFV17D yellow fever vaccine.

CDR3: CASSRGRGHTGELFF. In DNA, the CDR3 is TGCGCCAGCAGCAGGGGGAGGGGGCATACCGGGGAGCTGTTTTTT. The chain combines TRBV4-3 with TRBJ2-2; D may be TRBD1 or TRBD2 (7 bases each). The CDR3 sequence is 15 residues long. V was cut by 5 bases and J by 5 bases, with 15 bases left in between. CDR1 is LGHNA, CDR2 YSLEER, per germline.